This TCR beta chain is from a study of blood T cell repertoires in COVID-19. Overall study: Acute-phase and convalescent COVID-19 samples originated in the United States, Italy and Spain.

Authors' data handling: Reference gene primer amplification yielded estimated nucleated cell counts. This table comes from immunoSEQ multiplex PCR, and its TCRdb copy is limited to in-frame clones, with some not included. The V and J calls and the clone size are those of that table, but D and trimming were determined from the DNA. Counted here are 260,000 or so clones, approximately 86% occurring once; the ten biggest clones make up just over 2.5%. CDR1 and CDR2 (germline): SGHNT, YENEEA. This CDR3 is 16 amino acids long. Trimming took off 1 base at V and 3 bases at J, with 12 bases between the two ends. Participants were aged 18 to 89 years from approximately 25 US areas. Cohort placement rested on clinical history that participants reported themselves.

The sequencing input was PBMCs or T cells enriched from blood (not recorded which). V gene TRBV11-3 combines with J gene TRBJ2-2; D remains unclear. This TCR was sampled from a woman aged 25 to 39 with acute COVID-19. The CDR3, as DNA: TGTGCCAGCAGCTTAGTTACGAGTACAGACACCGGGGAGCTGTTTTTT. Its protein is CASSLVTSTDTGELFF.